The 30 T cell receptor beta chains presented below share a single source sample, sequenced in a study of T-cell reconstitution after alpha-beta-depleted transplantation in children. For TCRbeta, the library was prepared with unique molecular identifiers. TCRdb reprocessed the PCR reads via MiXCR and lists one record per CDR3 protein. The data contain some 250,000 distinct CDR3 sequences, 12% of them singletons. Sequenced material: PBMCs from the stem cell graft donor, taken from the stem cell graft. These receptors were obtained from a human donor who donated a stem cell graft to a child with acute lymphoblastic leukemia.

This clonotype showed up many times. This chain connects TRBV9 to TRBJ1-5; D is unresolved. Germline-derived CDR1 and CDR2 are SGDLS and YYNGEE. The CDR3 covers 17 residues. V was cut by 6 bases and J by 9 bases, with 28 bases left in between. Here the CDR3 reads CASITGPNGRRLPPQHF. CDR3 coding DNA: TGTGCCAGCATTACTGGACCTAATGGACGGCGCTTGCCGCCCCAGCATTTT.

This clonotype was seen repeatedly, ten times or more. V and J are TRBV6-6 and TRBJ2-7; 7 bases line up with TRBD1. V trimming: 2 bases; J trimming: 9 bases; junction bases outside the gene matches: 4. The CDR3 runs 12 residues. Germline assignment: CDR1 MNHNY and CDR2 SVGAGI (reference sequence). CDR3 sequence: CASSYPRDRQYF. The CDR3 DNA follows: TGTGCCAGCAGTTACCCTAGGGACAGGCAGTACTTC.

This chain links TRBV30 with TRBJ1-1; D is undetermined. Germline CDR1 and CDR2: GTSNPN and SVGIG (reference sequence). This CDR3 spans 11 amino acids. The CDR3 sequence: CAEDSGGEAFF. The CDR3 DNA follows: TGTGCGGAGGACTCAGGAGGTGAAGCTTTCTTT.

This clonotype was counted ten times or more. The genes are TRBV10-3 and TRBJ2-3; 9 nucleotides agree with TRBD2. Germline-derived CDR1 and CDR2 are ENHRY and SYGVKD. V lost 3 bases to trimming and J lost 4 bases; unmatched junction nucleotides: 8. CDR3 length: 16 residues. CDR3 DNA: TGTGCCATCAGTGAAGGAGGCGGGGGGGCGTCAGATACGCAGTATTTT. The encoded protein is CAISEGGGGASDTQYF.

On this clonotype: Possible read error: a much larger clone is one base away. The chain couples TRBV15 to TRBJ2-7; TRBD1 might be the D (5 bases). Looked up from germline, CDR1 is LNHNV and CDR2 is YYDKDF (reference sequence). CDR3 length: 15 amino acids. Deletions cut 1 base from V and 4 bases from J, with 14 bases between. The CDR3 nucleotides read TGTGCCACCAGCAGAGGGACACGGAAAGCGTACGAGCAGTACTTC. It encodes CATSRGTRKAYEQYF.

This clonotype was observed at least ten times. CDR3 region: CASSSGTVPPNYGYTF. As DNA, the CDR3 is TGTGCCAGCAGCTCAGGGACAGTCCCACCTAACTATGGCTACACCTTC. This chain uses TRBV5-5 with TRBJ1-2; 7 nucleotides line up with TRBD1. Germline trimming cut 3 bases from V and 0 bases from J; bases unmatched to any gene: 8. Germline CDR1 and CDR2: SGHKS and YYEKEE (reference sequence). CDR3 length: 16 amino acids.

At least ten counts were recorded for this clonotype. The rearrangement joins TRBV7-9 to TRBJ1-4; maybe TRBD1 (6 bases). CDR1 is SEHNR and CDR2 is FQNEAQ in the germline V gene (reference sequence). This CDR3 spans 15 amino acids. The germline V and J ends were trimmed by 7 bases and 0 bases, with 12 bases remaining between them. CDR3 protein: CASTKSGATNEKLFF. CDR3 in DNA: TGTGCCAGCACGAAATCAGGGGCAACTAATGAAAAACTGTTTTTT. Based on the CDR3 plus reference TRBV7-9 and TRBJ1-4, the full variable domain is DTGVSQNPRHKITKRGQNVTFRCDPISEHNRLYWYRQTLGQGPEFLTYFQNEAQLEKSRLLSDRFSAERPKGSFSTLEIQRTEQGDSAMYLCASTKSGATNEKLFFGSGTQLSVL.

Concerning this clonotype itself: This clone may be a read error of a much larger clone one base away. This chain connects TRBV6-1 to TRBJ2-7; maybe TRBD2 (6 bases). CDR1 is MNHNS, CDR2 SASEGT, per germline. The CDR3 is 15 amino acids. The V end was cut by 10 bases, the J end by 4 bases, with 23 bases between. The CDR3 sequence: CATGQRVISPYEQYF. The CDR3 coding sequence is TGTGCCACCGGGCAGCGGGTCATCAGCCCTTACGAGCAGTACTTC.

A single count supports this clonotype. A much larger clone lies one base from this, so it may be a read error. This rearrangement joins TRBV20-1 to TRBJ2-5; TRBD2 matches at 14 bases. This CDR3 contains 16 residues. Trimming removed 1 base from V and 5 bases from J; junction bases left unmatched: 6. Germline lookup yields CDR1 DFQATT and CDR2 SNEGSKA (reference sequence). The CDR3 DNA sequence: TGCAGTGCTAGAGCTTGGACTAGCGGGAGGATGGAGACCCAGTACTTC. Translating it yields CSARAWTSGRMETQYF.

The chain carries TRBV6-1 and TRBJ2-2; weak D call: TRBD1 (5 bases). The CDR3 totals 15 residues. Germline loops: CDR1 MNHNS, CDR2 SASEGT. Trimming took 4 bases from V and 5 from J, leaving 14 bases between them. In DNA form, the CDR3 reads TGTGCCAGCAGTGCGACAGATCTCCAAACCGGGGAGCTGTTTTTT. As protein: CASSATDLQTGELFF.

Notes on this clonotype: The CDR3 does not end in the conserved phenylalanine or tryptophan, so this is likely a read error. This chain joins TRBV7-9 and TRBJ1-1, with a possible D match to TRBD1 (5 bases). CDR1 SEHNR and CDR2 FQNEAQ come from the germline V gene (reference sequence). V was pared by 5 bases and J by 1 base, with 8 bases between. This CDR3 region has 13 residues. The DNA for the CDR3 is TGTGCCAGCAGCGACGGACAGAACACTGAAGCTTTCTTG. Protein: CASSDGQNTEAFL.

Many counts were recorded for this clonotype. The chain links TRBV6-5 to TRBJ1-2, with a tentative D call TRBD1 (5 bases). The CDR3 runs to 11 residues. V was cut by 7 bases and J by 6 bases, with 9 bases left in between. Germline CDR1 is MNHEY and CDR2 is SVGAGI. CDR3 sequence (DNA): TGTGCCAGCAATGGGGCTAATGGCTACACCTTC. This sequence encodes CASNGANGYTF.

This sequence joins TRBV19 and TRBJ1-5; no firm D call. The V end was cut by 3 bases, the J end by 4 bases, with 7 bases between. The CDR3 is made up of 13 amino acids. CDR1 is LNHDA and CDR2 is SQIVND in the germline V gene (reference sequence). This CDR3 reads CASSMIMNQPQHF. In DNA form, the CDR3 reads TGTGCCAGTAGTATGATAATGAATCAGCCCCAGCATTTT. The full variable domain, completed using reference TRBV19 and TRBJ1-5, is DGGITQSPKYLFRKEGQNVTLSCEQNLNHDAMYWYRQDPGQGLRLIYYSQIVNDFQKGDIAEGYSVSREKKESFPLTVTSAQKNPTAFYLCASSMIMNQPQHFGDGTRLSIL.

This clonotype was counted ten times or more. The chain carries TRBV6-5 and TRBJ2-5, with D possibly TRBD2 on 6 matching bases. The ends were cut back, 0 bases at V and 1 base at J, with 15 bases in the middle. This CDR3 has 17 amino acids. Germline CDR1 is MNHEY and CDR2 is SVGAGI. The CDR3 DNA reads TGTGCCAGCAGTTACTCGAAAAGGCGGGGACTCCAAGAGACCCAGTACTTC. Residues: CASSYSKRRGLQETQYF.

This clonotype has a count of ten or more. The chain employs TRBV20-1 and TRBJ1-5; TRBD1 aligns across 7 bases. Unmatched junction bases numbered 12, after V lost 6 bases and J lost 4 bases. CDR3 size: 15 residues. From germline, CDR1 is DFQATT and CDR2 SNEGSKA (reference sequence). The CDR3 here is CSARPGQYRNQPQHF. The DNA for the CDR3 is TGCAGTGCCAGACCGGGACAGTACCGAAATCAGCCCCAGCATTTT.

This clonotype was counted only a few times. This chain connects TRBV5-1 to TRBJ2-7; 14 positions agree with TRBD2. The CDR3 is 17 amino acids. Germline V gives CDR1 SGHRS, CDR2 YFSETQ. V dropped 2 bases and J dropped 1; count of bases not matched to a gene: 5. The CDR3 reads CASSLGLAGGPSYEQYF. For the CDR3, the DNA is TGCGCCAGCAGCTTAGGACTAGCGGGGGGACCATCCTACGAGCAGTACTTC.

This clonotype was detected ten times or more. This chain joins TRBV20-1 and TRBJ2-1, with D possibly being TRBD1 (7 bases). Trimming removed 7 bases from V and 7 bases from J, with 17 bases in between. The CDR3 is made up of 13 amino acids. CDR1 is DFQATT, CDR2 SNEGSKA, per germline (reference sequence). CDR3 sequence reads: CSGRSRGRNEQFF. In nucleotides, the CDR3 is TGCAGTGGGAGAAGCAGGGGGAGGAATGAGCAGTTCTTC.

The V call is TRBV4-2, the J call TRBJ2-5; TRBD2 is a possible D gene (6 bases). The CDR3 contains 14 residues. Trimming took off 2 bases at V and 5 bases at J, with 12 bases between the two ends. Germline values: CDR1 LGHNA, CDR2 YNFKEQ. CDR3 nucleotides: TGTGCCAGCAGCCAAAAGGAGGGAAGGGAGACCCAGTACTTC. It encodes CASSQKEGRETQYF.

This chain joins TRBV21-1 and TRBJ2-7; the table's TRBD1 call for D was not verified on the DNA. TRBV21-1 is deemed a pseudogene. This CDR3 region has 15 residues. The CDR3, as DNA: TGTGCCAGCAGCGGAGACAGGGGCGGAAGCTACGAGCAGTACTTC. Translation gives CASSGDRGGSYEQYF.

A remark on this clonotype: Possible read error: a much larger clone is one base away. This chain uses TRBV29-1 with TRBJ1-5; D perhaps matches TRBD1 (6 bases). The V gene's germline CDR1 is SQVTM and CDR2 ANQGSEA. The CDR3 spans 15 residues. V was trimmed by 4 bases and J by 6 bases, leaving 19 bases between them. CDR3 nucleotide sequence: TGCAGCGTTGTTTTGGGGGCGGCGCGCGGTCAGCCCCAGCATTTT. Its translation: CSVVLGAARGQPQHF.

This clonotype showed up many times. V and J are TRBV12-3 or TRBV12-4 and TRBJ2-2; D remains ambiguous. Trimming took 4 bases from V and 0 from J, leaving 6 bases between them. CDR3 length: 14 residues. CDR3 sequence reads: CASSYSANTGELFF. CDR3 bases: TGTGCCAGCAGTTACAGCGCGAACACCGGGGAGCTGTTTTTT.

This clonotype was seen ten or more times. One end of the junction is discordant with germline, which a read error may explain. This CDR3 reads CASSRDRGNAGELFF. CDR3 coding DNA: TGTGCCAGCAGCCGGGACAGGGGGAACGCCGGGGAGCTGTTTTTT. The rearrangement uses TRBV25-1 and TRBJ2-2; 11 bases are shared with TRBD1. CDR3 length equals 15 residues. Germline V gene lookup returns CDR1 MGHDK and CDR2 SYGVNS. Drawing the rest from reference TRBV25-1 and TRBJ2-2, the complete variable domain is EADIYQTPRYLVIGTGKKITLECSQTMGHDKMYWYQQDPGMELHLIHYSYGVNSTEKGDLSSESTVSRIRTEHFPLTLESARPSHTSQYLCASSRDRGNAGELFFGEGSRLTVL.

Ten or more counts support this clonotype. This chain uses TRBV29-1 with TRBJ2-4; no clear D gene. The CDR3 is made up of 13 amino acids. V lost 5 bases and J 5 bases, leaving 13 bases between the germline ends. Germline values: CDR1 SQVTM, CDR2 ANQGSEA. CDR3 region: CSVLGPNQNIQYF. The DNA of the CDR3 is TGCAGCGTTCTAGGACCGAACCAAAACATTCAGTACTTC.

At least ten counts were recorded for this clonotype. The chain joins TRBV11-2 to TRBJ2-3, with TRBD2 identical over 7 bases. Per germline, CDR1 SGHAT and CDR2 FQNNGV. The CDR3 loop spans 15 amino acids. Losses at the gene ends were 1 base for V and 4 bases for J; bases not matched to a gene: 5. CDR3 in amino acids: CASSLGAGDADTQYF. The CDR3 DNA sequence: TGTGCCAGCAGCTTAGGGGCGGGAGATGCAGATACGCAGTATTTT.

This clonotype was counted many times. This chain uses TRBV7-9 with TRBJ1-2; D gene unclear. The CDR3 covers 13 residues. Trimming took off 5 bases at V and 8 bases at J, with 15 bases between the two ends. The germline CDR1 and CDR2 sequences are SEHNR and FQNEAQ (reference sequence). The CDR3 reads CASSPYTVLGYTF. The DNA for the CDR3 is TGTGCCAGCAGCCCGTACACCGTTCTGGGCTACACCTTC.

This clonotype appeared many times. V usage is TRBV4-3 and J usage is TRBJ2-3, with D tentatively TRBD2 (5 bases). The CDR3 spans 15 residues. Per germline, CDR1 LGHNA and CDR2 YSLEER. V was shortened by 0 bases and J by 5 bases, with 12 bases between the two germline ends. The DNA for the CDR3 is TGCGCCAGCAGCCAAGATCAAGGGAGAGGAGATACGCAGTATTTT. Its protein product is CASSQDQGRGDTQYF.

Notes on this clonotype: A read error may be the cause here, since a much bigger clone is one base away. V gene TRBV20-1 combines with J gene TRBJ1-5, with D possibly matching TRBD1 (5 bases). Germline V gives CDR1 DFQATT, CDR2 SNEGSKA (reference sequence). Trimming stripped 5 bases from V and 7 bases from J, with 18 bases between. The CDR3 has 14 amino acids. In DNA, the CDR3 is TGCAGTGCTCAAATGGTAGGGGCGGGACAGCCCCAGCATTTT. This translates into CSAQMVGAGQPQHF.

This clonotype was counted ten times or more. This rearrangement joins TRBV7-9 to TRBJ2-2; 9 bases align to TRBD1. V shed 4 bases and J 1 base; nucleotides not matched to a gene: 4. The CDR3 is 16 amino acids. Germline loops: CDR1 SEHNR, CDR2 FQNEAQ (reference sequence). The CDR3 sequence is CASSSGGQGNTGELFF. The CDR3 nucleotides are TGTGCCAGCAGCTCAGGGGGACAGGGGAACACCGGGGAGCTGTTTTTT.

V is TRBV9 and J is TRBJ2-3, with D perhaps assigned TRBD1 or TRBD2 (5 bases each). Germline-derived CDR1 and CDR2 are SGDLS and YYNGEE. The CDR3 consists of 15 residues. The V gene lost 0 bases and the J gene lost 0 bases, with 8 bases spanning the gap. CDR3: CASSVAGPSTDTQYF. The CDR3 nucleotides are TGTGCCAGCAGCGTAGCGGGACCCAGCACAGATACGCAGTATTTT.

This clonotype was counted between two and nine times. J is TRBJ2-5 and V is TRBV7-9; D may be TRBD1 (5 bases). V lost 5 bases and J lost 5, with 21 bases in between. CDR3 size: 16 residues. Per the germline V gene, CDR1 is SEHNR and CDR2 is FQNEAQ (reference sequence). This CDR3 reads CASSPWVGQDPETQYF. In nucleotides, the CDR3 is TGTGCCAGCAGCCCCTGGGTGGGGCAGGACCCGGAGACCCAGTACTTC.